The entry below gives a single T cell receptor (beta chain) sequence along with its context. The antigen remains undetermined. CD4+ T cells that had been cultured provided DNA sequenced with the Oncomine TCR Beta short-read assay. Genomic DNA was isolated from cultured CD4+ T cells. TCRdb redid the calling of the PCR reads with MiXCR, one entry per CDR3 protein. The table has fewer than 30,000 distinct CDR3 sequences, around half seen once. The V end lost 0 bases, the J end lost 4 bases, and 12 bases lay between the germline ends. Germline lookup yields CDR1 LGHNA and CDR2 YNFKEQ. CDR3 length: 15 residues. The sample comes from a study of vaccination and CD4 T cells after COVID-19. Background on the study: There were two doses of either BNT162b2 or mRNA-1273 vaccine given to participants. Overlapping spike peptides of SARS-CoV-2, HCoV-NL63, HCoV-OC43 and HCoV-229E stimulated the cells.

Stated treatment: roughly ten-day PBMC culture with coronavirus spike peptide pools or control peptides (ViraFEST assay). Having spent ten to eleven days in culture, CD4+ T cells were then isolated by negative selection. This clonotype originated in a human donor who received a COVID-19 vaccine. Here the sequenced sample was CD4+ T cells from blood, cultured in vitro, taken before SARS-CoV-2 vaccination. The chain is built from TRBV4-2 and TRBJ1-2; the D is unclear. DNA for the CDR3: TGTGCCAGCAGCCAAGATTTGGCGACCCTCTATGGCTACACCTTC. This translates into CASSQDLATLYGYTF.